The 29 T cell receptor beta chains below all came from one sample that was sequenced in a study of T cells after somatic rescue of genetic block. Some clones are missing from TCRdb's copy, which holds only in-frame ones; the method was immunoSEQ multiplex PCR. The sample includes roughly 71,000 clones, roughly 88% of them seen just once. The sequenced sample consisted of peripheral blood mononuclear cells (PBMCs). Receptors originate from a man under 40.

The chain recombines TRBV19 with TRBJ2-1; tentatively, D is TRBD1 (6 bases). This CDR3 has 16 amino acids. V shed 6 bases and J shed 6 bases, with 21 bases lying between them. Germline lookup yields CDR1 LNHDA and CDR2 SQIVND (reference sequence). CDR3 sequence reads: CASSQDTGSYGNEQFF. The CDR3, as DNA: TGTGCCAGTAGCCAGGACACAGGGAGTTATGGCAATGAGCAGTTCTTC.

The DNA of the CDR3 is TGTGCCAGCAGGTGGGGCCAGCGGGGGAACTACGAGCAGTACTTC. Translating gives CASRWGQRGNYEQYF. The rearrangement uses TRBV28 and TRBJ2-7, with 8 bases matching TRBD2. The germline V gene encodes CDR1 MDHEN and CDR2 SYDVKM. This CDR3 is 15 amino acids long. The trim removed 6 bases at V and 3 bases at J, leaving 10 bases unmatched.

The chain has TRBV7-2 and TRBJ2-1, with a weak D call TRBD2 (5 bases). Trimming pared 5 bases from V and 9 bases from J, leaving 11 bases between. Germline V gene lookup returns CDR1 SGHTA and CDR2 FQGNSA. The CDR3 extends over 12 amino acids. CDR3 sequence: CASSPTGSEQFF. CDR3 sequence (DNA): TGTGCCAGCAGCCCGACTGGGAGTGAGCAGTTCTTC.

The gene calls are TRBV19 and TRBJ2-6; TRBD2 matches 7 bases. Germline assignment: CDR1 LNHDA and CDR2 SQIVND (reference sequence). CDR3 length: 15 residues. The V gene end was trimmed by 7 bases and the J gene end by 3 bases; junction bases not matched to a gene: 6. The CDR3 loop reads CASTLGRNGANVLTF. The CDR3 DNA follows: TGTGCCAGTACCCTCGGGAGGAATGGGGCCAACGTCCTGACTTTC. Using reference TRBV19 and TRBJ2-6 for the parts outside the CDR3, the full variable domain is DGGITQSPKYLFRKEGQNVTLSCEQNLNHDAMYWYRQDPGQGLRLIYYSQIVNDFQKGDIAEGYSVSREKKESFPLTVTSAQKNPTAFYLCASTLGRNGANVLTFGAGSRLTVL.

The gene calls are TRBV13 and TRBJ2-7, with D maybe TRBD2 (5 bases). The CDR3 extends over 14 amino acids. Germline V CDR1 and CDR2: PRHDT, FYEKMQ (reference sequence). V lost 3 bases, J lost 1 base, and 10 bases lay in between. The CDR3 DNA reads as TGTGCCAGCAGCTTCTCGGACTCGTCCTACGAGCAGTACTTC. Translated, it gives CASSFSDSSYEQYF.

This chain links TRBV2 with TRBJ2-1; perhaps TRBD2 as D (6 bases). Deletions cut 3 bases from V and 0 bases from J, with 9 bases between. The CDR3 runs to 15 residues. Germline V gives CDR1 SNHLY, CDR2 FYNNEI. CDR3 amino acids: CASSDHGSSYNEQFF. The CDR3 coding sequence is TGTGCCAGCAGTGATCACGGGAGCTCCTACAATGAGCAGTTCTTC.

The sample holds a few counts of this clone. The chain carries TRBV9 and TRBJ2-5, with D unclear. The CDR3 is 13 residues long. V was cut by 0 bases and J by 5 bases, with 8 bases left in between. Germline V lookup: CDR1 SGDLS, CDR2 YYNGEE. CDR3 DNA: TGTGCCAGCAGCGTAGGTTTCGGTGAGACCCAGTACTTC. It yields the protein CASSVGFGETQYF.

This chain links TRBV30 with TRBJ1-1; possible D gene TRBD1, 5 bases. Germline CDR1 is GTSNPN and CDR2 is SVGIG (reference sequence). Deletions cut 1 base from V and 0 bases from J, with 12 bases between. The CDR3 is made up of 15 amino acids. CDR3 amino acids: CAWSAPDRLNTEAFF. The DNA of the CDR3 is TGTGCCTGGAGTGCCCCCGACAGACTGAACACTGAAGCTTTCTTT.

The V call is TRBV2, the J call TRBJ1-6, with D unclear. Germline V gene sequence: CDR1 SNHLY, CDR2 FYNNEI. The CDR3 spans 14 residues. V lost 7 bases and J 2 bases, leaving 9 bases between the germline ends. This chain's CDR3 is CASMGNTYNSPLHF. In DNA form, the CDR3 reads TGTGCCAGCATGGGAAACACCTATAATTCACCCCTCCACTTT.

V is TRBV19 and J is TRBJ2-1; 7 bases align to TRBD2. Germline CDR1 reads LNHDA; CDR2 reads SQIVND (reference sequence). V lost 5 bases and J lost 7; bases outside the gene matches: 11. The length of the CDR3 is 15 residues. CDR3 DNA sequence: TGTGCCAGTAGTCCTTGGGGCGGGGGAATGAATGAGCAGTTCTTC. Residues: CASSPWGGGMNEQFF.

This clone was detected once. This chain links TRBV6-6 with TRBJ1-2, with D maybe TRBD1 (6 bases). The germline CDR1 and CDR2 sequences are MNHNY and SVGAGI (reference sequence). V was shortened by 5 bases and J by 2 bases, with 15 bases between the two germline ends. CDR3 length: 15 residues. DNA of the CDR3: TGTGCCAGCAGTCTTTCACAGGGCAGGAACTATGGCTACACCTTC. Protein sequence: CASSLSQGRNYGYTF.

The CDR3 region has the DNA TGTGCCAGCAGCCTATACACCGGGGAGCTGTTTTTT. It yields the protein CASSLYTGELFF. The chain employs TRBV7-3 and TRBJ2-2; no clear D. The V end was cut by 5 bases, the J end by 3 bases, with 4 bases between. Germline V gene sequence: CDR1 SGHTA, CDR2 FQGTGA. The CDR3 has 12 residues.

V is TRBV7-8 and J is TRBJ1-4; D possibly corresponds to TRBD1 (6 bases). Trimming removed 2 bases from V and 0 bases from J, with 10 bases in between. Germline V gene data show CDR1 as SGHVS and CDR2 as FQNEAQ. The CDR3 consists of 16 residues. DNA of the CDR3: TGTGCCAGCAGCTTAATGACAGGAGCAACTAATGAAAAACTGTTTTTT. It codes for CASSLMTGATNEKLFF.

CDR3 in amino acids: CASSLGQGTEAFF. CDR3 DNA: TGTGCCAGCAGCCTGGGGCAGGGCACTGAAGCTTTCTTT. V and J are TRBV6-5 and TRBJ1-1, with a weak D call TRBD1 (5 bases). CDR3 length: 13 residues. CDR1 and CDR2 from the germline V gene are MNHEY and SVGAGI. Trimming shortened V by 6 bases and J by 4 bases, and 12 bases separated the two germline ends.

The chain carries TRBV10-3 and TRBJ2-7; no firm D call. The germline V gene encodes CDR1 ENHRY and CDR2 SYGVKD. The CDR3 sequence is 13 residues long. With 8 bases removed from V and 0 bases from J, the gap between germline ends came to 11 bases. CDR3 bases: TGTGCCATCGGGCAGGTTAGCTCCTACGAGCAGTACTTC. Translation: CAIGQVSSYEQYF.

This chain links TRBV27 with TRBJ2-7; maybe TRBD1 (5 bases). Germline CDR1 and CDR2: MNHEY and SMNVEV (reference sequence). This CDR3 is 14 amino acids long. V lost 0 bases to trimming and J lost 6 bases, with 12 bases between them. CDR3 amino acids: CASSLSPGRGEQYF. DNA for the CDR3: TGTGCCAGCAGTTTATCTCCGGGTAGGGGCGAGCAGTACTTC.

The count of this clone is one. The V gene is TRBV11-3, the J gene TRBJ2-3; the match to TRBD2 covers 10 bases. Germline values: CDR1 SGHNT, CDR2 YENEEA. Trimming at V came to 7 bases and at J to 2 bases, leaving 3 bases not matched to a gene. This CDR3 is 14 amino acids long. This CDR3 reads CASKRGGLTDTQYF. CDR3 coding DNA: TGTGCCAGCAAGCGGGGGGGCCTCACAGATACGCAGTATTTT.

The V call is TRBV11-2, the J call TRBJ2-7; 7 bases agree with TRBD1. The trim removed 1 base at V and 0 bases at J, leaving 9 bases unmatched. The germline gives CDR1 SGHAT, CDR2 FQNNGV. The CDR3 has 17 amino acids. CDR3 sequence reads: CASSLASTGTASYEQYF. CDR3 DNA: TGTGCCAGCAGCTTAGCGTCTACAGGGACAGCCTCCTACGAGCAGTACTTC.

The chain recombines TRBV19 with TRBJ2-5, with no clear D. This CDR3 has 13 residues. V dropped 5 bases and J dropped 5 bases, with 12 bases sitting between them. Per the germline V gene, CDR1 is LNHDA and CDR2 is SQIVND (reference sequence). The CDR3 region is CASSAGQDETQYF. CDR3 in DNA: TGTGCCAGTAGTGCCGGGCAGGATGAGACCCAGTACTTC.

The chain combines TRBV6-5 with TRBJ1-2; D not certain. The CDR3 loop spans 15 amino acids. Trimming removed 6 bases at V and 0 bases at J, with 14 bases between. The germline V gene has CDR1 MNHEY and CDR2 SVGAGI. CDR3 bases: TGTGCCAGCAGCCGAACCCTAGAGGCTAACTATGGCTACACCTTC. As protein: CASSRTLEANYGYTF.

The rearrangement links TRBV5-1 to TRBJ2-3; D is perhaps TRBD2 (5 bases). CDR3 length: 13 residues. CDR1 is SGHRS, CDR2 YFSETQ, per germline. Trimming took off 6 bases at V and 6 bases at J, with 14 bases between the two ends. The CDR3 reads CASKVGEMDTQYF. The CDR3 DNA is TGCGCCAGCAAGGTGGGAGAGATGGATACGCAGTATTTT.

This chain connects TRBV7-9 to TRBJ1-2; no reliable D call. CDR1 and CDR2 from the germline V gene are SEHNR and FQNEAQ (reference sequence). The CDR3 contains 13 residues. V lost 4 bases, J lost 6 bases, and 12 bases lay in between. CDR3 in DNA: TGTGCCAGCAGCTCTTCCACATCACATGGCTACACCTTC. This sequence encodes CASSSSTSHGYTF.

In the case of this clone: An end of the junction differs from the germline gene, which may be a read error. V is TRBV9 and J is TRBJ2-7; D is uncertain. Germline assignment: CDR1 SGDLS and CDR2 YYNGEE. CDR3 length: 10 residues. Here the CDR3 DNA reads TGTGCCAGCAGGGGGTCCCATAGGTTATTC. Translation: CASRGSHRLF.

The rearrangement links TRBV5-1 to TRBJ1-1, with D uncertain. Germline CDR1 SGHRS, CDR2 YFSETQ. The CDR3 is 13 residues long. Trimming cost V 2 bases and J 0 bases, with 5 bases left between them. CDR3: CASSLSMNTEAFF. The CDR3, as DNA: TGCGCCAGCAGCTTAAGCATGAACACTGAAGCTTTCTTT.

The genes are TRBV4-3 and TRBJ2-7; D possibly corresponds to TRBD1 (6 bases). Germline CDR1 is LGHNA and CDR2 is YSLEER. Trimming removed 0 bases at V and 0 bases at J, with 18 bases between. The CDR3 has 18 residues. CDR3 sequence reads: CASSQDTGWKIFSYEQYF. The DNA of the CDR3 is TGCGCCAGCAGCCAAGATACAGGGTGGAAAATTTTCTCCTACGAGCAGTACTTC.

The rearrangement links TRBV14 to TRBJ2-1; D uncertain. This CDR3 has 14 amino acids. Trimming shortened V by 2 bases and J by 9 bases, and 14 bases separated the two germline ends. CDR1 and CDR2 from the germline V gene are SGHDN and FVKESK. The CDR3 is CASSQLGLVSEQFF. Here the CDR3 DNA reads TGTGCCAGCAGCCAACTGGGTTTGGTGAGTGAGCAGTTCTTC.

This CDR3 reads CASSSSYEQYF. The DNA of the CDR3 is TGTGCCAGCAGCTCCTCCTACGAGCAGTACTTC. The chain couples TRBV5-4 to TRBJ2-7; D gene ambiguous. The CDR3 contains 11 residues. The V end lost 3 bases, the J end lost 0 bases, and 1 base lay between the germline ends. Germline V lookup: CDR1 SGHNT, CDR2 YYREEE (reference sequence).

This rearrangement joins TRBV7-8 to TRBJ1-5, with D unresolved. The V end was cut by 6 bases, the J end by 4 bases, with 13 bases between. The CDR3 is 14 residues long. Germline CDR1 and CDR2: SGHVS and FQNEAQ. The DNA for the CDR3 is TGTGCCAGCAGTTCGGACGGATTAAATCAGCCCCAGCATTTT. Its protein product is CASSSDGLNQPQHF. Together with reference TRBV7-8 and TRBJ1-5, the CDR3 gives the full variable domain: GAGVSQSPRYKVAKRGQDVALRCDPISGHVSLFWYQQALGQGPEFLTYFQNEAQLDKSGLPSDRFFAERPEGSVSTLKIQRTQQEDSAVYLCASSSDGLNQPQHFGDGTRLSIL.

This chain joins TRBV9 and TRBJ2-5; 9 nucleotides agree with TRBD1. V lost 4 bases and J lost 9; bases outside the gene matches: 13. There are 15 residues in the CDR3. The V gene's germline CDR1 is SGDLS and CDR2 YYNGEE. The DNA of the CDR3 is TGTGCCAGCAGCCCGACAGGGGGGACACCGGGGGCCCAGTACTTC. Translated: CASSPTGGTPGAQYF.